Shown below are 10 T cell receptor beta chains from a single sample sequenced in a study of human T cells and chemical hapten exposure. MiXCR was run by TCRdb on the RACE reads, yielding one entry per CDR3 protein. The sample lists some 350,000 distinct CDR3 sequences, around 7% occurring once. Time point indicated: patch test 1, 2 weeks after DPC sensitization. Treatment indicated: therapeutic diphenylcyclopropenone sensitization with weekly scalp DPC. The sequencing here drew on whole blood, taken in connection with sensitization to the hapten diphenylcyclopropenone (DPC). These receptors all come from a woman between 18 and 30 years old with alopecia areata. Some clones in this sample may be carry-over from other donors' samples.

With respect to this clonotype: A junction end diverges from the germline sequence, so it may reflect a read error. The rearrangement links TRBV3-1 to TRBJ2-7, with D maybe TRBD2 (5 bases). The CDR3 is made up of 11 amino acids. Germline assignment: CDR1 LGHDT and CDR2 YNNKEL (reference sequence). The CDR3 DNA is TGTGCCAGCAGCCAAGGGACTTACCAAGCCTTC. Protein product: CASSQGTYQAF.

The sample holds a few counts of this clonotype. For the CDR3, the DNA is TGTGCCAGCAGCCCAGTTACCAACGTCCTGACTTTC. Its protein product is CASSPVTNVLTF. The chain couples TRBV7-2 to TRBJ2-6, with no clear D. This CDR3 comprises 12 residues. The V gene lost 5 bases and the J gene lost 8 bases, with 7 bases spanning the gap. Germline CDR1 reads SGHTA; CDR2 reads FQGNSA.

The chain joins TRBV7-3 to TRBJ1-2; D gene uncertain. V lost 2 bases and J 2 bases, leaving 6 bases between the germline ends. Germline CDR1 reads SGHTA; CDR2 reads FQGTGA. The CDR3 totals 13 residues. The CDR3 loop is CASSLYGNYGYTF. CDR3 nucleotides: TGTGCCAGCAGCTTATATGGGAACTATGGCTACACCTTC.

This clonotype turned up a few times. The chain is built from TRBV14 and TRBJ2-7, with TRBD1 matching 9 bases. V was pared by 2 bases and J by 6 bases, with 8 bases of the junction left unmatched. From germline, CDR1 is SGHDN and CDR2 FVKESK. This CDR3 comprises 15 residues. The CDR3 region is CASSQRGTGRFEQYF. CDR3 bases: TGTGCCAGCAGCCAACGCGGGACAGGGAGGTTCGAGCAGTACTTC. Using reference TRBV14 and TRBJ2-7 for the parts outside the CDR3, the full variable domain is EAGVTQFPSHSVIEKGQTVTLRCDPISGHDNLYWYRRVMGKEIKFLLHFVKESKQDESGMPNNRFLAERTGGTYSTLKVQPAELEDSGVYFCASSQRGTGRFEQYFGPGTRLTVT.

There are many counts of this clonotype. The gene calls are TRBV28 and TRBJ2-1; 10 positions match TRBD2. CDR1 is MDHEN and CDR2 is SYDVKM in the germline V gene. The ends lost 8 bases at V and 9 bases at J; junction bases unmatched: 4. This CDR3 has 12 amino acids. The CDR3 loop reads CASSAGGREQFF. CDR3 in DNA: TGTGCCAGCTCAGCGGGGGGGCGTGAGCAGTTCTTC.

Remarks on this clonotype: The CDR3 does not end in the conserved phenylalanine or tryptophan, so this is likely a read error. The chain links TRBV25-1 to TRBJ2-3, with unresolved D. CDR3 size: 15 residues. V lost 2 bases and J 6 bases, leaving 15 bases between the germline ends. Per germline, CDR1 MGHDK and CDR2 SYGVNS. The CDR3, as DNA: TGTGCCAGCAGTGAAGGCCTGATAACATCCGATACGCAGTATTTG. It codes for CASSEGLITSDTQYL.

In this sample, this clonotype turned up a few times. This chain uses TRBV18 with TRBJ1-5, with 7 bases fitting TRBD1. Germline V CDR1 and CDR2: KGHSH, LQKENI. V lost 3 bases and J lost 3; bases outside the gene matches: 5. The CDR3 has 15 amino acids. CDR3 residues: CASSPSGGNNQPQHF. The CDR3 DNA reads TGTGCCAGCTCACCCTCAGGGGGGAACAATCAGCCCCAGCATTTT.

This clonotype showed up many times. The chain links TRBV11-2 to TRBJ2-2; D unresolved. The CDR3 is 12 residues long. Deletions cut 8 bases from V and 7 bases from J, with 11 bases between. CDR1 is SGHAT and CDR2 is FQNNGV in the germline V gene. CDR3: CASATFGGELFF. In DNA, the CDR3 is TGTGCCAGCGCAACATTTGGCGGGGAGCTGTTTTTT.

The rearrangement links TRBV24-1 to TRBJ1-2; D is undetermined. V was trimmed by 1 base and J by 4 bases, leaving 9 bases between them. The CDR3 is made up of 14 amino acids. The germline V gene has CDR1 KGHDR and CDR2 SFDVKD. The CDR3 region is CATSDFSGSYGYTF. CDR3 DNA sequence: TGTGCCACCAGTGATTTTAGCGGAAGCTATGGCTACACCTTC.

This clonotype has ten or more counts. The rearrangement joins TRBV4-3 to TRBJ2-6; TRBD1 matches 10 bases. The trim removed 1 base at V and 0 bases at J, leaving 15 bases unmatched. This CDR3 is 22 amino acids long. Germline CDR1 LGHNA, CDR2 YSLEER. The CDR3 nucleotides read TGCGCCAGCAGCCAAGGAATAGGCGTGGGGACAGGGGTTTCCTCTGGGGCCAACGTCCTGACTTTC. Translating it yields CASSQGIGVGTGVSSGANVLTF.